A single TCR beta chain is shown here with its context. Its antigen is currently unknown. This sample was included in a study of response to subunit inactivated influenza vaccine. Findings and caveats of the study: After each seasonal influenza vaccination, few new T cells are recruited, the authors suggested.

The germline gives CDR1 SQVTM, CDR2 ANQGSEA. Trimming took off 0 bases at V and 3 bases at J, with 6 bases between the two ends. CDR3 length: 13 residues. TCRdb fed the RT-PCR reads into MiXCR, producing one record per CDR3 protein. The sample comprises approximately 170,000 distinct CDR3 sequences, about an eighth of which are singletons, and approximately 24% rests with the top ten. The TCR comes from a man in his fifties or sixties who received an inactivated influenza vaccine. The rearrangement uses TRBV29-1 and TRBJ2-1, with D unresolved. The sample here was CD8+ T cells sorted from PBMCs, taken roughly 5 days after vaccination. CDR3 sequence (DNA): TGCAGCGTTGAAGATGGCCTCTACAATGAGCAGTTCTTC. Translation gives CSVEDGLYNEQFF.